A single sample gave rise to the 32 T cell receptor beta chains below, sequenced in a study of blood T cell repertoires in COVID-19 (dated by TCRdb to 2020 to 2021). Preparation of the library involved the immunoSEQ multiplex PCR assay. Sourced from immuneACCESS, this table was stored by TCRdb with only in-frame sequences that have V and J called. A share of the clones is absent; for the studies checked, an unresolved V gene accounts for under half, and the remainder has no known explanation. The sample table records 100,000 or so clones; about three quarters of these occur just once. The top ten hold about 6% of the sample. Sequences were obtained from peripheral blood. These receptors were taken from a man aged 80 or over with acute or convalescent COVID-19.

This chain links TRBV19 with TRBJ2-1, with 9 bases fitting TRBD1. Germline CDR1 is LNHDA and CDR2 is SQIVND (reference sequence). V shed 7 bases, J shed 4 bases, and the junction held 8 bases outside the gene matches. CDR3 length: 15 residues. CDR3 amino acids: CASTPTTGGYNEQFF. The DNA of the CDR3 is TGTGCCAGTACCCCGACGACAGGGGGATACAATGAGCAGTTCTTC. Using reference TRBV19 and TRBJ2-1 for the parts outside the CDR3, the full variable domain is DGGITQSPKYLFRKEGQNVTLSCEQNLNHDAMYWYRQDPGQGLRLIYYSQIVNDFQKGDIAEGYSVSREKKESFPLTVTSAQKNPTAFYLCASTPTTGGYNEQFFGPGTRLTVL.

This clone occurred once. The chain couples TRBV3-1 (or the pseudogene TRBV3-2) to TRBJ1-2; D unresolved. Trimming removed 1 base from V and 8 bases from J, with 14 bases in between. The length of the CDR3 is 14 residues. CDR1 and CDR2 (germline): LGHDT, YNNKEL (reference sequence). This CDR3 reads CASSQAGSSGGYTF. In DNA, the CDR3 is TGTGCCAGCAGCCAAGCAGGAAGCAGCGGCGGCTACACCTTC.

J is TRBJ1-6 and V is TRBV12-3 or TRBV12-4; possibly TRBD1 for D (6 bases). V was clipped by 5 bases and J by 7 bases, with 9 bases between them. The CDR3 loop spans 13 amino acids. CDR3 bases: TGTGCCAGCAGTGACAGGAGGAATTCACCCCTCCACTTT. It yields the protein CASSDRRNSPLHF.

This clone has a single count. V is TRBV30 and J is TRBJ2-7; a possible D gene is TRBD2 (5 bases). V lost 5 bases, J lost 2 bases, and 16 bases lay in between. The V gene's germline CDR1 is GTSNPN and CDR2 SVGIG (reference sequence). The CDR3 has 14 residues. CDR3: CAWAMGWGAYEQYF. The CDR3, as DNA: TGTGCCTGGGCCATGGGCTGGGGAGCCTACGAGCAGTACTTC.

V usage is TRBV19 and J usage is TRBJ2-3, with D tentatively TRBD2 (5 bases). CDR1 LNHDA and CDR2 SQIVND come from the germline V gene (reference sequence). The V end lost 10 bases, the J end lost 2 bases, and 16 bases lay between the germline ends. The CDR3 covers 14 residues. CDR3 region: CATSGGGYTDTQYF. DNA for the CDR3: TGTGCCACCAGTGGTGGAGGCTACACAGATACGCAGTATTTT.

The rearrangement joins TRBV6-2 or TRBV6-3 to TRBJ1-1; no clear D gene. The ends were cut back, 2 bases at V and 5 bases at J, with 6 bases in the middle. This CDR3 has 12 amino acids. Germline CDR1 is MNHEY and CDR2 is SVGEGT. The CDR3: CASSYTGTEAFF. CDR3 bases: TGTGCCAGCAGTTACACGGGGACTGAAGCTTTCTTT.

This clone was recorded a few times. The rearrangement uses TRBV9 and TRBJ2-7, with D possibly TRBD1 on 6 matching bases. CDR1 and CDR2 (germline): SGDLS, YYNGEE. The CDR3 has 16 amino acids. V lost 3 bases and J lost 0, with 16 bases in between. The CDR3: CASSAHGTHPSYEQYF. In DNA form, the CDR3 reads TGTGCCAGCAGCGCACATGGGACACACCCCTCCTACGAGCAGTACTTC.

The CDR3 nucleotides are TGTGCCAGCAGGGGCAGGGGGCGGACTGAAGCTTTCTTT. Encoded protein: CASRGRGRTEAFF. This chain links TRBV6-5 with TRBJ1-1, with TRBD1 matching over 8 bases. Trimming removed 6 bases from V and 5 bases from J; junction bases left unmatched: 5. The CDR3 extends over 13 amino acids. In germline, CDR1 is MNHEY, CDR2 SVGAGI.

The V gene is TRBV18, the J gene TRBJ2-4; TRBD1 agrees at 7 bases. V was pared by 0 bases and J by 1 base, with 0 bases of the junction left unmatched. The germline CDR1 and CDR2 sequences are KGHSH and LQKENI. The CDR3 covers 15 residues. Written as DNA, the CDR3 is TGTGCCAGCTCACCACCGACAGGGGCCAAAAACATTCAGTACTTC. Its translation is CASSPPTGAKNIQYF.

The chain uses TRBV7-9 and TRBJ2-1, with 15 nucleotides matching TRBD2. CDR1 and CDR2 (germline): SEHNR, FQNEAQ (reference sequence). Trimming removed 5 bases from V and 7 bases from J; junction bases left unmatched: 9. The CDR3 is 17 residues long. The chain's CDR3 is CASSVGTSGRFRNEQFF. CDR3 in DNA: TGTGCCAGCAGCGTCGGGACTAGCGGGAGGTTTCGGAATGAGCAGTTCTTC.

V and J are TRBV19 and TRBJ2-3, with D perhaps matching TRBD1 (5 bases). Between the trimmed V and J ends, which lost 3 bases and 4 bases, there was a span of 11 bases. Germline V lookup: CDR1 LNHDA, CDR2 SQIVND (reference sequence). This CDR3 is built from 14 residues. The CDR3 region is CASSIRAGPDTQYF. CDR3 DNA sequence: TGTGCCAGTAGTATTAGGGCAGGGCCAGATACGCAGTATTTT.

V and J are TRBV29-1 and TRBJ2-3, with 12 bases that match TRBD2. Germline V lookup: CDR1 SQVTM, CDR2 ANQGSEA. The CDR3 extends over 15 amino acids. V gave up 7 bases and J gave up 4 bases; unmatched junction bases: 9. The CDR3 DNA reads as TGCAGCGCACAGATGACTAGCGGGAGCGCAGATACGCAGTATTTT. It yields the protein CSAQMTSGSADTQYF.

This clone was detected a few times. V is TRBV27 and J is TRBJ1-5; TRBD1 matches 8 bases. Losses at the gene ends were 4 bases for V and 7 bases for J; bases not matched to a gene: 3. The CDR3 runs to 13 residues. Germline assignment: CDR1 MNHEY and CDR2 SMNVEV (reference sequence). CDR3 amino acids: CASSSYRGQPQHF. DNA for the CDR3: TGTGCCAGCAGTTCCTACAGGGGGCAGCCCCAGCATTTT.

V is TRBV5-1 and J is TRBJ2-7, with D possibly matching TRBD1 (8 bases). Per the germline V gene, CDR1 is SGHRS and CDR2 is YFSETQ. This CDR3 comprises 15 residues. Trimming pared 4 bases from V and 2 bases from J, leaving 16 bases between. This CDR3 is CASSPDRGGAYEQYF. In nucleotides, the CDR3 is TGCGCCAGCAGCCCCGACAGGGGAGGGGCCTACGAGCAGTACTTC. The entire variable domain, with the rest obtained from reference TRBV5-1 and TRBJ2-7, is as follows: KAGVTQTPRYLIKTRGQQVTLSCSPISGHRSVSWYQQTPGQGLQFLFEYFSETQRNKGNFPGRFSGRQFSNSRSEMNVSTLELGDSALYLCASSPDRGGAYEQYFGPGTRLTVT.

The chain joins TRBV29-1 to TRBJ1-1; TRBD1 matches at 8 bases. The germline gives CDR1 SQVTM, CDR2 ANQGSEA. V dropped 6 bases and J dropped 3; count of bases not matched to a gene: 6. The CDR3 runs to 13 residues. CDR3 nucleotide sequence: TGCAGCGTCGAATTGGACAGGGACACTGAAGCTTTCTTT. Translated, it gives CSVELDRDTEAFF.

This sequence joins TRBV7-2 and TRBJ2-1; D remains ambiguous. The CDR3 extends over 13 amino acids. The germline V gene has CDR1 SGHTA and CDR2 FQGNSA. V lost 1 base and J 10 bases, leaving 11 bases between the germline ends. CDR3 sequence reads: CASSLVAQWEQFF. The CDR3 DNA sequence: TGTGCCAGCAGCTTAGTAGCCCAATGGGAGCAGTTCTTC. The full variable domain, with the rest looked up from reference TRBV7-2 and TRBJ2-1, is GAGVSQSPSNKVTEKGKDVELRCDPISGHTALYWYRQSLGQGLEFLIYFQGNSAPDKSGLPSDRFSAERTGGSVSTLTIQRTQQEDSAVYLCASSLVAQWEQFFGPGTRLTVL.

The genes are TRBV19 and TRBJ2-1; 8 nucleotides agree with TRBD2. Germline CDR1 and CDR2: LNHDA and SQIVND (reference sequence). Trimming took 4 bases from V and 0 from J; bases not matched to a gene: 2. The CDR3 length is 15 residues. CDR3 in DNA: TGTGCCAGTAGTAGAAGCGGGAGCTCCTACAATGAGCAGTTCTTC. Translation gives CASSRSGSSYNEQFF.

The V and J genes are TRBV14 and TRBJ2-5, with D possibly TRBD2 on 6 matching bases. Trimming cost V 4 bases and J 5 bases, with 23 bases left between them. The length of the CDR3 is 17 residues. The germline V gene encodes CDR1 SGHDN and CDR2 FVKESK. This CDR3 is CASSRGLRGPIVETQYF. The CDR3 DNA is TGTGCCAGCAGCCGGGGACTCCGGGGTCCCATAGTGGAGACCCAGTACTTC.

This rearrangement joins TRBV2 to TRBJ1-2; 9 bases match TRBD1. Germline trimming cut 3 bases from V and 4 bases from J; bases unmatched to any gene: 0. CDR3 size: 13 residues. Germline CDR1 SNHLY, CDR2 FYNNEI. DNA of the CDR3: TGTGCCAGCAGTGAGGGACAGGGCTATGGCTACACCTTC. Its protein is CASSEGQGYGYTF.

The CDR3 bases are TGTGCCAGCAGCCCAATCCCACCCGGCGGGACCCACGAGCAGTACTTC. Its translation: CASSPIPPGGTHEQYF. J is TRBJ2-7 and V is TRBV3-1 (or the pseudogene TRBV3-2); tentatively, D is TRBD2 (6 bases). V lost 4 bases, J lost 5 bases, and 21 bases lay in between. This CDR3 has 16 residues. Germline CDR1 reads LGHDT; CDR2 reads YNNKEL (reference sequence).

This clone showed up just a few times. The chain links TRBV19 to TRBJ2-1; D is perhaps TRBD1 (6 bases). V was clipped by 3 bases and J by 2 bases, with 11 bases between them. The germline gives CDR1 LNHDA, CDR2 SQIVND (reference sequence). This CDR3 comprises 15 residues. CDR3 DNA sequence: TGTGCCAGTAGTATGGGAACAGGGCCCTACAATGAGCAGTTCTTC. The encoded protein is CASSMGTGPYNEQFF.

J is TRBJ2-1 and V is TRBV15; TRBD2 agrees at 12 bases. After removal of 6 bases from V and 6 bases from J, the junction contained 12 bases not matched to a gene. This CDR3 comprises 17 residues. Germline loops: CDR1 LNHNV, CDR2 YYDKDF (reference sequence). CDR3 coding DNA: TGTGCCACCAGTCGTTCCCTAGCGGGAGGGGCGCGCAATGAGCAGTTCTTC. It encodes CATSRSLAGGARNEQFF. Full variable domain (remainder filled in from reference TRBV15 and TRBJ2-1): DAMVIQNPRYQVTQFGKPVTLSCSQTLNHNVMYWYQQKSSQAPKLLFHYYDKDFNNEADTPDNFQSRRPNTSFCFLDIRSPGLGDTAMYLCATSRSLAGGARNEQFFGPGTRLTVL.

The chain couples TRBV7-8 to TRBJ1-1; 8 nucleotides line up with TRBD1. The germline gives CDR1 SGHVS, CDR2 FQNEAQ. Unmatched junction bases numbered 11, after V lost 4 bases and J lost 13 bases. This CDR3 is 13 amino acids long. The DNA of the CDR3 is TGTGCCAGCAGCTCAAATCTGAACAGGGGGAGTTTCTTT. Protein product: CASSSNLNRGSFF. The entire variable domain, with the rest obtained from reference TRBV7-8 and TRBJ1-1, is as follows: GAGVSQSPRYKVAKRGQDVALRCDPISGHVSLFWYQQALGQGPEFLTYFQNEAQLDKSGLPSDRFFAERPEGSVSTLKIQRTQQEDSAVYLCASSSNLNRGSFFGQGTRLTVV.

The chain uses TRBV19 and TRBJ1-5; D is unclear. The CDR3 loop spans 14 amino acids. Germline V gives CDR1 LNHDA, CDR2 SQIVND (reference sequence). Trimming removed 1 base at V and 5 bases at J, with 9 bases between. This CDR3 reads CASSIGNSHQPQHF. In DNA form, the CDR3 reads TGTGCCAGTAGTATAGGGAACAGCCATCAGCCCCAGCATTTT.

The chain employs TRBV5-8 and TRBJ2-3, with a weak D call TRBD2 (5 bases). The CDR3 extends over 16 amino acids. Germline V CDR1 and CDR2: SGHTS, YDEGEE. With 1 base removed from V and 0 bases from J, the gap between germline ends came to 12 bases. As DNA, the CDR3 is TGTGCCAGCAGCTTGCGGCTAGCCGCTAGCACAGATACGCAGTATTTT. Translation: CASSLRLAASTDTQYF.

This clone was observed a few times. This rearrangement joins TRBV6-5 to TRBJ1-1; TRBD1 agrees at 8 bases. The CDR3 runs 14 residues. V was clipped by 6 bases and J by 12 bases; unmatched bases: 15. Germline V gene sequence: CDR1 MNHEY, CDR2 SVGAGI. The CDR3 nucleotides are TGTGCCAGCAGCCGTCGGACAGGGTTTGATTTAACTTTCTTT. Amino acids: CASSRRTGFDLTFF.

This clone has just one count. The V call is TRBV9, the J call TRBJ2-5; D is undetermined. The germline CDR1 and CDR2 sequences are SGDLS and YYNGEE. The CDR3 has 14 amino acids. Trimming removed 0 bases at V and 5 bases at J, with 11 bases between. The CDR3, as DNA: TGTGCCAGCAGCGTAGGTCCCCTTCGGGAGACCCAGTACTTC. It encodes CASSVGPLRETQYF. Based on the CDR3 plus reference TRBV9 and TRBJ2-5, the full variable domain is DSGVTQTPKHLITATGQRVTLRCSPRSGDLSVYWYQQSLDQGLQFLIQYYNGEERAKGNILERFSAQQFPDLHSELNLSSLELGDSALYFCASSVGPLRETQYFGPGTRLLVL.

This clone was counted a few times. This chain joins TRBV9 and TRBJ1-2; D might be TRBD1 (5 bases). Germline CDR1 reads SGDLS; CDR2 reads YYNGEE. V was cut by 0 bases and J by 7 bases, with 13 bases left in between. The CDR3 runs to 14 residues. Here the CDR3 reads CASSVEKAGFGYTF. CDR3 nucleotides: TGTGCCAGCAGCGTAGAGAAGGCAGGGTTTGGCTACACCTTC.

This chain joins TRBV7-2 and TRBJ1-6; 9 bases align to TRBD1. CDR3 length: 16 residues. The V gene's germline CDR1 is SGHTA and CDR2 FQGNSA. V was clipped by 1 base and J by 5 bases; unmatched bases: 3. CDR3 in DNA: TGTGCCAGCAGCTTAGTCTGGACAGGGGATAATTCACCCCTCCACTTT. Protein: CASSLVWTGDNSPLHF.

The chain employs TRBV29-1 and TRBJ2-1, with 8 bases lining up with TRBD2. The V and J ends lost 3 bases and 4 bases, in that order; junction bases with no gene match: 8. Germline-derived CDR1 and CDR2 are SQVTM and ANQGSEA. The CDR3 totals 15 residues. The CDR3 region is CSVDLPQRGYNEQFF. CDR3 sequence (DNA): TGCAGCGTTGACCTGCCCCAGCGGGGGTACAATGAGCAGTTCTTC.

This chain links TRBV7-3 with TRBJ2-1, with TRBD1 matching 9 bases. Per germline, CDR1 SGHTA and CDR2 FQGTGA. The CDR3 totals 16 residues. The V gene end was trimmed by 1 base and the J gene end by 7 bases; junction bases not matched to a gene: 8. CDR3 residues: CASSLNPAGTGNEQFF. DNA of the CDR3: TGTGCCAGCAGCTTAAACCCGGCCGGGACAGGGAATGAGCAGTTCTTC.

This clone was detected a few times. The V and J genes are TRBV27 and TRBJ2-6, with 7 bases that match TRBD1. The germline V gene encodes CDR1 MNHEY and CDR2 SMNVEV (reference sequence). The CDR3 contains 14 residues. Trimming took 9 bases from V and 1 from J; bases not matched to a gene: 3. In DNA form, the CDR3 reads TGTGCCAGTTCACAGGGGTCTGGGGCCAACGTCCTGACTTTC. Protein: CASSQGSGANVLTF.